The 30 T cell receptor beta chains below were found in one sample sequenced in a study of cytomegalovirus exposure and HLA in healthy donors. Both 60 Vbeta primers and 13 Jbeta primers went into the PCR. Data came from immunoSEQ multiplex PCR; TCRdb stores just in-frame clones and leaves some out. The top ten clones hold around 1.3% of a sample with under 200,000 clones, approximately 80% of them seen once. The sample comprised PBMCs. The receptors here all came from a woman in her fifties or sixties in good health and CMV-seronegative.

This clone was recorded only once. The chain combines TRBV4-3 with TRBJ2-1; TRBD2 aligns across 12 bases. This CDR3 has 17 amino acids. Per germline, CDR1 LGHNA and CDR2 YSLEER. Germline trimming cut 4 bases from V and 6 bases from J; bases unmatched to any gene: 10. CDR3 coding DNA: TGCGCCAGCAGCCCCGCACTAGCGGGGGGAACATCCAATGAGCAGTTCTTC. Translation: CASSPALAGGTSNEQFF.

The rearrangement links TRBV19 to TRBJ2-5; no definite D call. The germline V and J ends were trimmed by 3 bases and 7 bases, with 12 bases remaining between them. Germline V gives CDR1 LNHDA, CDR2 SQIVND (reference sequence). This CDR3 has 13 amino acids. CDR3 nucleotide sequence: TGTGCCAGTAGTATTGACCCCTCGGGGACCCAGTACTTC. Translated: CASSIDPSGTQYF.

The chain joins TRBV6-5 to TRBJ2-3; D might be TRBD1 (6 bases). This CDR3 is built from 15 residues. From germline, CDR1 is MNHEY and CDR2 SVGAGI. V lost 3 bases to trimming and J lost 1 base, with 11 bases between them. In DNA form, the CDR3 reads TGTGCCAGCAGTTATGTGGCAGGGGGCACAGATACGCAGTATTTT. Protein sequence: CASSYVAGGTDTQYF.

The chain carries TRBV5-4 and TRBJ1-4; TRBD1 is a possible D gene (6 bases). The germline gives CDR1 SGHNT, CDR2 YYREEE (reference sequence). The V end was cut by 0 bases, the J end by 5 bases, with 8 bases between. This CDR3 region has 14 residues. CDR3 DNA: TGTGCCAGCAGCTTGGGGGGGCTGAATGAAAAACTGTTTTTT. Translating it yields CASSLGGLNEKLFF.

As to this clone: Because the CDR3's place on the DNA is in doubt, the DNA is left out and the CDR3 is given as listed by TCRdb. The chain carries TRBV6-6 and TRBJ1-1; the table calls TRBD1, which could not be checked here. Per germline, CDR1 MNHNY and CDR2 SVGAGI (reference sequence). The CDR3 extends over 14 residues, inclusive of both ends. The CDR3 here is CASILDIRNTEAFF.

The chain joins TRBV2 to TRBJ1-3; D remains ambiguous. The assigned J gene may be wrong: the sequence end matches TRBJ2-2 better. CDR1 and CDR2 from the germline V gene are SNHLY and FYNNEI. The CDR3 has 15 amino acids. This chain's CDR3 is CASSEAGRYTGELFF. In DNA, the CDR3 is TGTGCCAGCAGTGAAGCAGGCAGATACACCGGGGAGCTGTTTTTT.

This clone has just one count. The CDR3 bases are TGTGCCAGCAGTCCCGGGACAGTAGGAGCCCAAGAGACCCAGTACTTC. This translates into CASSPGTVGAQETQYF. This sequence joins TRBV6-6 and TRBJ2-5, with 7 bases lining up with TRBD1. V dropped 5 bases and J dropped 1; count of bases not matched to a gene: 10. The CDR3 has 16 residues. CDR1 is MNHNY and CDR2 is SVGAGI in the germline V gene (reference sequence).

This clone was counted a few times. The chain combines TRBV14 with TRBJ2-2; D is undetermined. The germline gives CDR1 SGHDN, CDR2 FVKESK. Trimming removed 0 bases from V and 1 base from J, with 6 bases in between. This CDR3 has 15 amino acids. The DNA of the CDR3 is TGTGCCAGCAGCCAAGACCGTTTGAACACCGGGGAGCTGTTTTTT. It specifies CASSQDRLNTGELFF.

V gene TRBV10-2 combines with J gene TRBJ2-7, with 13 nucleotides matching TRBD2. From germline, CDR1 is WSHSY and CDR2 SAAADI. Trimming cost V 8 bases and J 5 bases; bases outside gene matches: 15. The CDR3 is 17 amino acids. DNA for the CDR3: TGCGCCAGCGGCCGGACTAGCGGGGGAGGCCTACGGAACGAGCAGTACTTC. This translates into CASGRTSGGGLRNEQYF.

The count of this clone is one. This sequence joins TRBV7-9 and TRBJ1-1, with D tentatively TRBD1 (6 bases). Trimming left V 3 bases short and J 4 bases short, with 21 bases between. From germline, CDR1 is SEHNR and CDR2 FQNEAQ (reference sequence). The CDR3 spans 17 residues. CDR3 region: CASSFPLNRAGGTEAFF. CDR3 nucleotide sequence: TGTGCCAGCAGCTTCCCGCTCAACAGGGCCGGTGGCACTGAAGCTTTCTTT.

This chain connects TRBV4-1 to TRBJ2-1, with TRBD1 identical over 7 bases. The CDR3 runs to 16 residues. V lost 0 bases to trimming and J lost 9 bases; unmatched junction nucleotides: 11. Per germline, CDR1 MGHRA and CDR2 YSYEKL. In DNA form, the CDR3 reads TGCGCCAGCAGCCAAGACGGGAACAGGGGTATTACTGAGCAGTTCTTC. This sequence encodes CASSQDGNRGITEQFF.

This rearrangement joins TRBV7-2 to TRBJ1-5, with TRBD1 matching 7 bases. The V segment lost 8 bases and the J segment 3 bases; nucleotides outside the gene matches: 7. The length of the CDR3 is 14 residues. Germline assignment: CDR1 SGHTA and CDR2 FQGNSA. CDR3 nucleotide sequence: TGTGCCAGCGCCCAGGGGACAGCCAATCAGCCCCAGCATTTT. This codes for CASAQGTANQPQHF.

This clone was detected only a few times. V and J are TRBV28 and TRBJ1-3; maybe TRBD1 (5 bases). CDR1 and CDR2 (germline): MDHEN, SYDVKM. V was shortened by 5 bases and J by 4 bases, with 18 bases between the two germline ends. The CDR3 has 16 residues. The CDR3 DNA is TGTGCCAGCAGTCCTTGGCGGGACCTTGAGGGAAACACCATATATTTT. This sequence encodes CASSPWRDLEGNTIYF.

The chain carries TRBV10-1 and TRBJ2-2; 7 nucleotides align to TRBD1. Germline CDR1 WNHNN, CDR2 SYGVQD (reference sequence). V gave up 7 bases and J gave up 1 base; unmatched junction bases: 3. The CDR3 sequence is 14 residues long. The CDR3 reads CASKDRRNTGELFF. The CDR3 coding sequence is TGCGCCAGCAAGGACAGGAGGAACACCGGGGAGCTGTTTTTT.

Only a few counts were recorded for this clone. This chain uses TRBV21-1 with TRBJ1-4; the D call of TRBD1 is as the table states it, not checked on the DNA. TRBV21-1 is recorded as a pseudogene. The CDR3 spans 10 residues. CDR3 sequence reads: CASSKDSRFF. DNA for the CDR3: TGTGCCAGCAGCAAGGACAGCCGGTTTTTT.

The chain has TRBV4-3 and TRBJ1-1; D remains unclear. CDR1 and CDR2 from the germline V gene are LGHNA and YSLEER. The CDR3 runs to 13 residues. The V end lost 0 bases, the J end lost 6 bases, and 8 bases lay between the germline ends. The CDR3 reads CASSQDRVSEAFF. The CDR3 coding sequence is TGCGCCAGCAGCCAAGACCGGGTGTCTGAAGCTTTCTTT.

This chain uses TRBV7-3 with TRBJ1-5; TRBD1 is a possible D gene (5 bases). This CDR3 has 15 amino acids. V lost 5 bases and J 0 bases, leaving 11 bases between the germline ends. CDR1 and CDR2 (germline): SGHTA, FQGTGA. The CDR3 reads CASSAVGGSNQPQHF. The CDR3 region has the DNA TGTGCCAGCAGCGCCGTGGGGGGTAGCAATCAGCCCCAGCATTTT.

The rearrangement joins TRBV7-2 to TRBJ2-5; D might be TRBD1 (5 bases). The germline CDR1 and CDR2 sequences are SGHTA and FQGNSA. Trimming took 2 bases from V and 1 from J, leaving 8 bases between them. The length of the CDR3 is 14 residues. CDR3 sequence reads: CASSLTRAQETQYF. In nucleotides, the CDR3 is TGTGCCAGCAGCTTAACCAGGGCCCAAGAGACCCAGTACTTC.

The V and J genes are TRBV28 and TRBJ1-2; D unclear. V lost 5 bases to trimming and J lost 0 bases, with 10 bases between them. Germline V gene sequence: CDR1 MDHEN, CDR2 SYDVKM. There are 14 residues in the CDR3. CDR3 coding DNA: TGTGCCAGCAGTCAATCGGTGGCTAACTATGGCTACACCTTC. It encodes CASSQSVANYGYTF.

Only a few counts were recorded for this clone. For the CDR3, the DNA is TGCAGTGCGGAGAGATGGGAGACCCAGTACTTC. Translating it yields CSAERWETQYF. The V call is TRBV20-1, the J call TRBJ2-5; D gene unclear. Germline values: CDR1 DFQATT, CDR2 SNEGSKA (reference sequence). V was clipped by 6 bases and J by 5 bases, with 10 bases between them. The CDR3 is made up of 11 amino acids.

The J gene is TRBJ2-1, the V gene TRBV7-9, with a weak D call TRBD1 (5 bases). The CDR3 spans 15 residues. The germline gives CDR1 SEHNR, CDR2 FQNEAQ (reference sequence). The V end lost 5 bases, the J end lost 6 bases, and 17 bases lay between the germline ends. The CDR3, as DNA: TGTGCCAGCAGCCAAAAAGGGGCCTCCGGCAATGAGCAGTTCTTC. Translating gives CASSQKGASGNEQFF.

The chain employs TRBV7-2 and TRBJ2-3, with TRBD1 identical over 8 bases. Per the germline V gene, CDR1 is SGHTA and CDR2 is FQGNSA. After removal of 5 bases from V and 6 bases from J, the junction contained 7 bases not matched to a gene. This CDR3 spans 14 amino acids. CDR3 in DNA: TGTGCCAGCAGCCTCGGACAGGGTTCCGATACGCAGTATTTT. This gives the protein CASSLGQGSDTQYF.

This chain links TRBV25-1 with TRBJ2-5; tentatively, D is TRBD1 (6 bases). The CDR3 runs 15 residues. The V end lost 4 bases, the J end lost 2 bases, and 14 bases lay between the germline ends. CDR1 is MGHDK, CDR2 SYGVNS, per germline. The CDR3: CASSAKRTVQETQYF. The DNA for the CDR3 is TGTGCCAGCAGTGCAAAGAGGACAGTACAAGAGACCCAGTACTTC. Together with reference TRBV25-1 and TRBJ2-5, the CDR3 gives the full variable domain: EADIYQTPRYLVIGTGKKITLECSQTMGHDKMYWYQQDPGMELHLIHYSYGVNSTEKGDLSSESTVSRIRTEHFPLTLESARPSHTSQYLCASSAKRTVQETQYFGPGTRLLVL.

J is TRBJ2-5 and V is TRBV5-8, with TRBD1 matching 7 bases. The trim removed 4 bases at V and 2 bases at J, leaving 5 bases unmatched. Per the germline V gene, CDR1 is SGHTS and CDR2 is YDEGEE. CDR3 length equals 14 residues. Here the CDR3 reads CASSPRDRQETQYF. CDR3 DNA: TGTGCCAGCAGCCCCCGGGACAGACAAGAGACCCAGTACTTC. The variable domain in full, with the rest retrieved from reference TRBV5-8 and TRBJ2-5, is EAGVTQSPTHLIKTRGQQATLRCSPISGHTSVYWYQQALGLGLQFLLWYDEGEERNRGNFPPRFSGRQFPNYSSELNVNALELEDSALYLCASSPRDRQETQYFGPGTRLLVL.

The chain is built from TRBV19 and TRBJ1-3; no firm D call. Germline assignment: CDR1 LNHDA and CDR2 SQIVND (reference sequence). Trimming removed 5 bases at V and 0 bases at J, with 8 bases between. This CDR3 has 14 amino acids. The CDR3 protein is CASSPWSSGNTIYF. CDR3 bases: TGTGCCAGTAGTCCTTGGAGCTCTGGAAACACCATATATTTT.

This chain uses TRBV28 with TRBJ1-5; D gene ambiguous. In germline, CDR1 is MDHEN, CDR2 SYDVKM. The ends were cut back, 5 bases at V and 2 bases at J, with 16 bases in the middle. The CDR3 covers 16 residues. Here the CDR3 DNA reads TGTGCCAGCAGTCTATTGGCCCGTTATGGCAATCAGCCCCAGCATTTT. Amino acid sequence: CASSLLARYGNQPQHF.

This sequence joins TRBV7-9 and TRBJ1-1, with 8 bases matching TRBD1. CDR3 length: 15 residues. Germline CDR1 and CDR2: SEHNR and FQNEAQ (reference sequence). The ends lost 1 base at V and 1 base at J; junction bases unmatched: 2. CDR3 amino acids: CASSLGTGPNTEAFF. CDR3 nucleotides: TGTGCCAGCAGCTTAGGGACAGGGCCGAACACTGAAGCTTTCTTT. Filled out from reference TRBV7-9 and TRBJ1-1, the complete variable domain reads DTGVSQNPRHKITKRGQNVTFRCDPISEHNRLYWYRQTLGQGPEFLTYFQNEAQLEKSRLLSDRFSAERPKGSFSTLEIQRTEQGDSAMYLCASSLGTGPNTEAFFGQGTRLTVV.

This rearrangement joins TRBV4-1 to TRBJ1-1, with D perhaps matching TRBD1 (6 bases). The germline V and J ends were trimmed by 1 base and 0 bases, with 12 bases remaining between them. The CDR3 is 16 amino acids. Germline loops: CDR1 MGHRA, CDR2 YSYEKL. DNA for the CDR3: TGCGCCAGCAGCCAAGGTTGGACAGTCATGAACACTGAAGCTTTCTTT. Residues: CASSQGWTVMNTEAFF.

The CDR3 protein is CASTIDRNTEAFF. DNA for the CDR3: TGTGCCAGCACCATAGACAGGAACACTGAAGCTTTCTTT. The chain joins TRBV7-9 to TRBJ1-1, with D possibly being TRBD1 (5 bases). The CDR3 runs 13 residues. V was shortened by 7 bases and J by 1 base, with 10 bases between the two germline ends. In germline, CDR1 is SEHNR, CDR2 FQNEAQ (reference sequence).

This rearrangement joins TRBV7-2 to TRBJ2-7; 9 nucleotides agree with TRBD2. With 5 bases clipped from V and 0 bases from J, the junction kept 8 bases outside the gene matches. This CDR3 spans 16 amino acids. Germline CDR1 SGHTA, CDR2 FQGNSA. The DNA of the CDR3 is TGTGCCAGCAGCCGTTCACCAGCGGGAGGCTCCTACGAGCAGTACTTC. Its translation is CASSRSPAGGSYEQYF.